These T cell receptor beta chains were read from a single sample in a study of blood T cell repertoires in COVID-19. The method was immunoSEQ multiplex PCR; TCRdb's version includes in-frame clones alone and lacks a portion of them. Among about 330,000 clones listed, 70% to 90% were seen once. Material for sequencing was PBMCs or T cells enriched from blood (not recorded which). The receptor source for this set is a woman aged 18-30 years who had recovered from COVID-19. CDR3s include the opening cysteine and the closing phenylalanine or tryptophan. D genes are given only for firm matches. Some rows mark clone size as missing; the rest say once, few, many or name a class of expanded clone.

d_call,v_call,j_call,clone_size,cdr3_nt,cdr3_aa
TRBD1,TRBV7-3,TRBJ2-1,-,TGTGCCAGCAGCAAAGGACAGGGGGCCTACAATGAGCAGTTCTTC,CASSKGQGAYNEQFF
TRBD1,TRBV30,TRBJ2-4,-,TGTGCCTGGGGAGGACAGGGCGGGCGGGCCAAAAACATTCAGTACTTC,CAWGGQGGRAKNIQYF
-,TRBV11-2,TRBJ1-1,few,TGTGCCAGCACCCTCTCCGGGGGGGTGAGCACTGAAGCTTTCTTT,CASTLSGGVSTEAFF
-,TRBV7-9,TRBJ1-4,-,TGTGCCAGCAGCACAGGGAATGAAAAACTGTTTTTT,CASSTGNEKLFF
TRBD2,TRBV6-2/TRBV6-3,TRBJ2-5,-,TGTGCCAGCAGTTACTCGATTGGGCGGGGGCAAGAGACCCAGTACTTC,CASSYSIGRGQETQYF
-,TRBV7-6,TRBJ2-7,-,TGTGCCAGCAGTGCGGTAGGAGGCAGCTCCTACGAGCAGTACTTC,CASSAVGGSSYEQYF
-,TRBV5-1,TRBJ2-1,few,TGCGCCAGCAGCCCAACCCCGCCAGGGGGGACCTACAATGAGCAGTTCTTC,CASSPTPPGGTYNEQFF
-,TRBV2,TRBJ1-3,once,TGTGCCAGCAGTGAGAGTGCTGGAAACACCATATATTTT,CASSESAGNTIYF
-,TRBV24-1,TRBJ2-3,-,TGTGCCACCAGTGATCCCTCTGTCAGTGATGGTTCTACAGATACGCAGTATTTT,CATSDPSVSDGSTDTQYF
TRBD1,TRBV10-3,TRBJ1-2,-,TGTGCCATCAGCGGGACAGGGGGCCTTGGCTACACCTTC,CAISGTGGLGYTF
-,TRBV30,TRBJ1-1,once,TGTGCCTGGAGTGCACAGGGTCCTAATGAAGCTTTCTTT,CAWSAQGPNEAFF
TRBD2,TRBV3-1/TRBV3-2,TRBJ2-3,-,TGTGCCAGCAGCGTAGCGGGGGGCACAGATACGCAGTATTTT,CASSVAGGTDTQYF
-,TRBV6-5,TRBJ1-2,-,TGTGCCAGCAGAGAGCCCAGTGGGGGCGGCTACACCTTC,CASREPSGGGYTF
-,TRBV5-8,TRBJ2-7,-,TGTGCCAGCAGCTTGCCAGGGAAGAAGGCTGAGCAGTACTTC,CASSLPGKKAEQYF
-,TRBV6-2/TRBV6-3,TRBJ1-2,-,TGTGCCAGCAGTCGCGGATCGATAGATGGCTACACCTTC,CASSRGSIDGYTF
-,TRBV7-9,TRBJ2-7,-,TGTGCCAGCAGCTTCCAGGGGTACGAGCAGTACTTC,CASSFQGYEQYF
TRBD1,TRBV2,TRBJ2-7,-,TGTGCCAGCAGTGAAGCAATAGGACAGGGGGCCTACGAGCAGTACTTC,CASSEAIGQGAYEQYF